The rows below give T cell receptor beta chains drawn from one sample of a study of blood T cell repertoires in COVID-19. Some clones are missing from TCRdb's copy, which holds only in-frame ones; the method was immunoSEQ multiplex PCR. The table includes about 270,000 clones, 81% detected once. The sample taken for sequencing was peripheral blood. Receptor source: a woman aged 55-69 years with active or convalescent COVID-19. The CDR3 runs from the conserved cysteine through the conserved F or W. Each record gives: V gene, J gene, CDR3 protein.

V: TRBV5-6
J: TRBJ2-7
CDR3: CASSWTGGPEQYF

V: TRBV5-5
J: TRBJ2-5
CDR3: CASSLLGRAETQYF

V: TRBV6-1
J: TRBJ1-2
CDR3: CASSEGQGALHRGYTF

V: TRBV29-1
J: TRBJ1-1
CDR3: CSVVVTGKWTEAFF

V: TRBV28
J: TRBJ1-1
CDR3: CASGGLPGQGTNTEAFF

V: TRBV7-7
J: TRBJ2-5
CDR3: CASSLGLAGGQETQYF

V: TRBV7-9
J: TRBJ1-2
CDR3: CASSFRTGENYGYTF

V: TRBV7-2
J: TRBJ1-5
CDR3: CASSSGQGQPQHF

V: TRBV6-5
J: TRBJ2-7
CDR3: CASSSLQGHEQYF

V: TRBV6-6
J: TRBJ2-6
CDR3: CASSIGPGANVLTF

V: TRBV6-5
J: TRBJ2-5
CDR3: CASSPGEGRETQYF

V: TRBV5-4
J: TRBJ2-2
CDR3: CASSFEGVDTGELFF

V: TRBV11-2
J: TRBJ2-1
CDR3: CASSSPGVVFYNEQFF

V: TRBV4-1
J: TRBJ2-1
CDR3: CASSHNINGNEQFF

V: TRBV4-3
J: TRBJ1-1
CDR3: CASSQSPDRGRDEAFF

V: TRBV27
J: TRBJ2-6
CDR3: CASSPGSSGANVLTF

V: TRBV2
J: TRBJ1-1
CDR3: CASSGGASGNTEAFF

V: TRBV6-1
J: TRBJ2-5
CDR3: CASSEGTSGGRKTQYF

V: TRBV28
J: TRBJ1-6
CDR3: CASSSRTGGLNSPLHF

V: TRBV5-4
J: TRBJ2-5
CDR3: CASSLDRGEGKTQYF

V: TRBV6-6
J: TRBJ1-2
CDR3: CASSYSAGAYGYTF

V: TRBV10-3
J: TRBJ1-2
CDR3: CAISESSQVGYTF

V: TRBV2
J: TRBJ2-3
CDR3: CASSEVYRGRGSDTQYF

V: TRBV4-2
J: TRBJ2-5
CDR3: CASNQRSTSGRTAGETQYF

V: TRBV18
J: TRBJ1-2
CDR3: CASSPPGQGNYGYTF

V: TRBV7-3
J: TRBJ1-1
CDR3: CASSTQGRNTEAFF

V: TRBV6-5
J: TRBJ2-5
CDR3: CASRRTSRGQETQYF

V: TRBV19
J: TRBJ2-1
CDR3: CASSRGQGGIEQFF

V: TRBV19
J: TRBJ1-2
CDR3: CASSPRGQGYGYTF

V: TRBV19
J: TRBJ2-3
CDR3: CASLSSGDTQYF

V: TRBV7-2
J: TRBJ2-2
CDR3: CASSPHGGANTGELFF

V: TRBV6-5
J: TRBJ2-1
CDR3: CASRGGTSGYNEQFF

V: TRBV28
J: TRBJ2-7
CDR3: CASSLRRASYEQYF

V: TRBV18
J: TRBJ2-1
CDR3: CASSWGGYDNEQFF

V: TRBV6-6
J: TRBJ2-7
CDR3: CASSPRDRGLYEQYF

V: TRBV2
J: TRBJ2-1
CDR3: CASRTSGGAFEQFF

V: TRBV11-2
J: TRBJ2-7
CDR3: CASSPHLSGYEQYF

V: TRBV5-1
J: TRBJ1-3
CDR3: CASSLGEDTIYF

V: TRBV6-5
J: TRBJ1-3
CDR3: CASSSGGSGNTIYF

V: TRBV5-1
J: TRBJ2-1
CDR3: CASSLDGQGANNEQFF

V: TRBV27
J: TRBJ2-3
CDR3: CASSLSPSGGRRTQYF

V: TRBV3-1/TRBV3-2
J: TRBJ2-1
CDR3: CASSQDLSVQGNEQFF

V: TRBV12-5
J: TRBJ1-1
CDR3: CASGFDREAFF

V: TRBV18
J: TRBJ1-2
CDR3: CASSPAGSPNYGYTF

V: TRBV2
J: TRBJ1-5
CDR3: CASSENSGARAKHF

V: TRBV18
J: TRBJ2-3
CDR3: CASSPSSSVADTQYF

V: TRBV7-2
J: TRBJ2-1
CDR3: CASSLGLHEQFF

V: TRBV10-3
J: TRBJ1-1
CDR3: CAISESKQPNTEAFF

V: TRBV27
J: TRBJ2-4
CDR3: CASRKSGGPLAKNIQYF

V: TRBV9
J: TRBJ2-1
CDR3: CASSAGLAGGGNEQFF

V: TRBV12-3/TRBV12-4
J: TRBJ1-1
CDR3: CASTLITEAFF

V: TRBV7-9
J: TRBJ2-1
CDR3: CASSLAGTKDNEQFF

V: TRBV30
J: TRBJ2-7
CDR3: CAWSVSGGPYEQYF

V: TRBV14
J: TRBJ2-7
CDR3: CASSRQGNTYEQYF

V: TRBV29-1
J: TRBJ2-2
CDR3: CSVRTGEILNTGELFF